In this sample, the clone carrying this T cell receptor beta chain turned up once. These data come from a study of shared clonotypes between healthy human individuals. V was clipped by 8 bases and J by 6 bases; unmatched bases: 11. CDR1 and CDR2 (germline): ENHRY, SYGVKD. The CDR3 has 15 amino acids. In the original processing: Junction-only sequences produced by ImmunoSEQ had no quality scores, so filtering differed. Assay used: immunoSEQ multiplex PCR; TCRdb lists only in-frame clones, some missing. Clonal size and the V and J genes are those of that table, whereas D and trimming came from the DNA. The sample records about 490,000 clones, over 70% being singletons.

This chain connects TRBV10-3 to TRBJ2-7, with 12 nucleotides matching TRBD2. This clonotype was obtained from a woman aged 40 to 49 in good health. Some clones in this sample may be carry-over from other donors' samples. Sequencing was carried out using PBMCs. This CDR3 is CAIRPSSGRAGEQYF. The CDR3 DNA sequence: TGTGCCATCCGTCCTTCTAGCGGGAGGGCCGGCGAGCAGTACTTC.